This T cell receptor (beta chain) appears in the sequencing data of a study of blood T cell repertoires in COVID-19. The wider study: Nucleic acid was either cDNA or gDNA, and it came from T cells, B-cell-depleted T cells, or PBMCs.

TCRdb's table, derived via immunoSEQ multiplex PCR, lists solely in-frame clones and lacks some. Of 150,000 to 200,000 clones in the sample, approximately 87% were seen once. CDR1 is SGHNT and CDR2 is YENEEA in the germline V gene. The ends were cut back, 4 bases at V and 3 bases at J, with 9 bases in the middle. This CDR3 has 13 amino acids. Sequencing used peripheral blood. This receptor was obtained from a woman aged 70-85 years with COVID-19, enrolled during active disease. The chain links TRBV11-3 to TRBJ1-2; D gene unclear. Here the CDR3 DNA reads TGTGCCAGCAGCTCGACAACCCACTATGGCTACACCTTC. It yields the protein CASSSTTHYGYTF.